The TCR beta chain under discussion was sequenced for a study of T cell responses to AZD1222 COVID-19 vaccine. CDR3 length: 14 amino acids. In germline, CDR1 is SNHLY, CDR2 FYNNEI. V was clipped by 2 bases and J by 4 bases, with 11 bases between them. This clone was detected once. What it recognizes is unknown. Overall study findings and caveats: Increases in Spike-specific TCR breadth and depth were seen after two AZD1222 doses.

Using immunoSEQ multiplex PCR, the repertoire was profiled, and TCRdb retains in-frame clones only, with some absent. The profile covers over 55,000 clones, with around four fifths appearing a single time and under 8% taken by the ten largest. The V and J genes are TRBV2 and TRBJ1-1; tentative D call: TRBD1 (5 bases). This specimen was peripheral blood, taken 28 days after the second AZD1222 dose. The sequence derives from an adult who received the AZD1222 COVID-19 vaccine. The CDR3: CASSERTGRTEAFF. Here the CDR3 DNA reads TGTGCCAGCAGTGAACGAACAGGCCGCACTGAAGCTTTCTTT.